Given below is one TCR beta chain in context. This sample was taken from a study of shared clonotypes between healthy human individuals. Cells designated naive CD8 were CD45RO-negative and were positively selected for CCR7, with terminally differentiated effector memory CD45RA+ cells excluded. TCRdb keeps only in-frame clones here, not all; method: immunoSEQ multiplex PCR. The repertoire holds about 2 million clones, about 95% seen once, with more than 0.95% in the top ten. Germline loops: CDR1 DFQATT, CDR2 SNEGSKA (reference sequence). Trimming shortened V by 5 bases and J by 6 bases, and 11 bases separated the two germline ends. The CDR3 is 11 amino acids.

Sequenced: naive CD8+ T cells sorted from blood. The V and J genes are TRBV20-1 and TRBJ2-7; D is ambiguous. The TCR was taken from a man between 18 and 29 years old in good health. CDR3 region: CSAWFSFEQYF. The CDR3 DNA reads TGCAGTGCTTGGTTTTCGTTCGAGCAGTACTTC.